This T cell receptor beta chain was observed in a study of cytomegalovirus exposure and HLA in healthy donors. Study-wide results and limits: One cluster of highly shared sequence variants probably arose as a sequencing artifact. Per a later analysis, HLA-associated TCR beta chains showed more clonal expansion than other, equally common TCR beta chains. Trimming of TCR beta V- and J-genes showed a link, identified in a later analysis, to a missense DCLRE1C variant.

PCR involved 60 Vbeta and 13 Jbeta primers. Generated by immunoSEQ multiplex PCR, the TCRdb table keeps only in-frame clones and is missing some. The sample lists around 200,000 clones; over 75% were seen once. The CDR3 has 13 amino acids. Germline lookup yields CDR1 SQVTM and CDR2 ANQGSEA. The V gene lost 2 bases and the J gene lost 6 bases, with 13 bases spanning the gap. As regards this clone: The antigen is unknown.

The clonotype originates from a girl aged 2-9 years in good health and CMV-seronegative. This chain joins TRBV29-1 and TRBJ1-1; the D gene is possibly TRBD1 (5 bases). The material sequenced was PBMCs. CDR3 loop: CSVENWGGAEAFF. CDR3 nucleotide sequence: TGCAGCGTTGAAAATTGGGGGGGGGCTGAAGCTTTCTTT.